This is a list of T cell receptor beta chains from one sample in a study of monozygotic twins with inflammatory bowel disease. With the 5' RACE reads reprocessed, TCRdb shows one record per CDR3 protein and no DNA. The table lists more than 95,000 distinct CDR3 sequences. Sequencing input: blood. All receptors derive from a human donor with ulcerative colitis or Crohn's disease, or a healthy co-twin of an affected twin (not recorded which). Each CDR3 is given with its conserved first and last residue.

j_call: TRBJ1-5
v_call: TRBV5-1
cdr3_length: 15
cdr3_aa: CASSRSTGENQPQHF

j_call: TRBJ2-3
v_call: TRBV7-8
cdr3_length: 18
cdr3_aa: CASSPQHRTGLSADTQYF

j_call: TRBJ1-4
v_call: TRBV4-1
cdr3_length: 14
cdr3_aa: CASSQDGMRGGLFF

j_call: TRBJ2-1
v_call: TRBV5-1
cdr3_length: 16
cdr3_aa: CASSLEGVSSYNEQFF

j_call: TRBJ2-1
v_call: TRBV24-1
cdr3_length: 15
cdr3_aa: CATSDLSKGVNEQFF

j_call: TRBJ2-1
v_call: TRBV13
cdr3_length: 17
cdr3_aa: CASSLRPSGRVYNEQFF

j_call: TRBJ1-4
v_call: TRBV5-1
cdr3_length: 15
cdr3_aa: CASSRSGTLGEKLFF

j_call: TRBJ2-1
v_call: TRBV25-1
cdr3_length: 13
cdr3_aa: CASSGTAYNEQFF

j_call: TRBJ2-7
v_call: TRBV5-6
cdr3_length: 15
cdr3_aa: CASSIGGLTAYEQYF

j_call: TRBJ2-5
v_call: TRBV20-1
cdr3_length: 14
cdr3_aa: CSASTGARQETQYF

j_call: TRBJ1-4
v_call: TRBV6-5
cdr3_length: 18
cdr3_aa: CASSYSRTGSSRNEKLFF

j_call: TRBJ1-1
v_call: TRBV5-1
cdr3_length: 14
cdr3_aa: CASSSPGQNTEAFF

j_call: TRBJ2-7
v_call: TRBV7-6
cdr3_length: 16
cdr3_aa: CASSLALPQGSYEQYF

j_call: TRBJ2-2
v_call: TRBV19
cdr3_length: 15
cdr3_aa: CASSSRGSGTGELFF

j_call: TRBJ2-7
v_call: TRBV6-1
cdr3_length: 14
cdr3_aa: CASGFWGSSYEQYF

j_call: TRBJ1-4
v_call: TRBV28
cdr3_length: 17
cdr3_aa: CASSSPAAGSVAEKLFF

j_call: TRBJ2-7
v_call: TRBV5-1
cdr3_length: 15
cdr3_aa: CASSLRPSGTYEQYF

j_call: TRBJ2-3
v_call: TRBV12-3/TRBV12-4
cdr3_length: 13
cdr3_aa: CASSHGGPDTQYF

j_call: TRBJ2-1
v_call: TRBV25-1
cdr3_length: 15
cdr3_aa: CASSEMLSPSNEQFF

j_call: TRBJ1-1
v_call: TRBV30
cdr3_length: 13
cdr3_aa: CAWSVLPNTEAFF

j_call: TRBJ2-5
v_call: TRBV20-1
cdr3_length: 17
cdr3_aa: CSARDPESGREGKTQYF

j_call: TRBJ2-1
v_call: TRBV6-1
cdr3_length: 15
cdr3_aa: CASSVVGGSYNEQFF

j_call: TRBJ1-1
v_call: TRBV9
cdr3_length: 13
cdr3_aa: CASSVGGRTEAFF

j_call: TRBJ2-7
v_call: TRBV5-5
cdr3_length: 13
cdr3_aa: CASSFIVGYEQYF

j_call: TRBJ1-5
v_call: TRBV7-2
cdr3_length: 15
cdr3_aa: CASSLELAGNQPQHF

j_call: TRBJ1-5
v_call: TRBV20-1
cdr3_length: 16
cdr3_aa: CSARWAGEVSNQPQHF

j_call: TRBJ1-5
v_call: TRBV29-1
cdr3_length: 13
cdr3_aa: CSVGWGANQPQHF

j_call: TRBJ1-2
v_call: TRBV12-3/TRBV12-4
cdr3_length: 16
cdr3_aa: CASSLAEGFSLDGYTF

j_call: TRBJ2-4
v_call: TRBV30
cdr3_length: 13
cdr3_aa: CAWLALAKNIQYF

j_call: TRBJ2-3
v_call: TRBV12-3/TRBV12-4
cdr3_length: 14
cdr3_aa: CATQQGSGTDTQYF

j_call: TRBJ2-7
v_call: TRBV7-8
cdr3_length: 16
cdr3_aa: CASSPQGGLPAYEQYF

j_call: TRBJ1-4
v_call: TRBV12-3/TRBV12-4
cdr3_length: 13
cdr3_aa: CASTRGGREKLFF

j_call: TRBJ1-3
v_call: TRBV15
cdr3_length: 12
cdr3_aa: CATSRGGNTIYF

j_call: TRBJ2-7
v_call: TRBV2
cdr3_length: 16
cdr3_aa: CASSGGQGGRRDEQYF

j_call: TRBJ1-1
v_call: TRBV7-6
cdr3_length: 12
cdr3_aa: CASSSKWTEAFF

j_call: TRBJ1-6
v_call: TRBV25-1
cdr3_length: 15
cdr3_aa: CASGDLSSYNSPLHF

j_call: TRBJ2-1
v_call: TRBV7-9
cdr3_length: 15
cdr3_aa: CASSLLAGAVDEQFF

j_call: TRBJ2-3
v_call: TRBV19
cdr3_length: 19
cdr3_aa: CASSISSTSGGPFEDTQYF

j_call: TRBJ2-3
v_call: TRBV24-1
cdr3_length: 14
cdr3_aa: CATSDPGRTDTQYF

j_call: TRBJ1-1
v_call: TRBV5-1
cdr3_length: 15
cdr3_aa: CASSGGVPINTEASF